Listed here are 26 T cell receptor beta chains from one sample, sequenced in a study of T-cell memory formation after mild COVID-19. In TCRdb, the 5' RACE reads were re-called with MiXCR into one record per CDR3 protein. The repertoire consists of a few hundred thousand distinct CDR3 sequences, with under 25% occurring once and the leading ten covering about an eighth. Sequencing used PBMCs or a T cell subset sorted from them (not recorded which). The source of these receptors is an adult woman who had mild COVID-19 (a few samples of this study predate the infection). Cell type and time point are not known.

In its sample, this clonotype was seen a few times. The chain carries TRBV5-1 and TRBJ2-1; D uncertain. Deletions cut 7 bases from V and 5 bases from J, with 13 bases between. The CDR3 contains 13 residues. The germline CDR1 and CDR2 sequences are SGHRS and YFSETQ. CDR3 in DNA: TGCGCCAGCGGCGGTGAGACCCACAATGAGCAGTTCTTC. Protein sequence: CASGGETHNEQFF.

This clonotype occurred many times. The J gene is TRBJ2-2, the V gene TRBV15; D is ambiguous. With 0 bases removed from V and 0 bases from J, the gap between germline ends came to 11 bases. The CDR3 spans 17 residues. Germline assignment: CDR1 LNHNV and CDR2 YYDKDF (reference sequence). CDR3: CATSRDRASANTGELFF. The CDR3 DNA is TGTGCCACCAGCAGAGATCGGGCCAGCGCGAACACCGGGGAGCTGTTTTTT. The complete variable domain, with remaining parts taken from reference TRBV15 and TRBJ2-2, reads DAMVIQNPRYQVTQFGKPVTLSCSQTLNHNVMYWYQQKSSQAPKLLFHYYDKDFNNEADTPDNFQSRRPNTSFCFLDIRSPGLGDTAMYLCATSRDRASANTGELFFGEGSRLTVL.

This clonotype was recorded a few times. V gene TRBV12-3 or TRBV12-4 combines with J gene TRBJ1-2; unclear D gene. The V end lost 5 bases, the J end lost 5 bases, and 9 bases lay between the germline ends. The CDR3 runs to 12 residues. The CDR3: CASSRTWYGYTF. The CDR3 coding sequence is TGTGCCAGCAGTAGAACATGGTATGGCTACACCTTC.

The chain uses TRBV18 and TRBJ2-7; no definite D call. Per the germline V gene, CDR1 is KGHSH and CDR2 is LQKENI. The V end was cut by 6 bases, the J end by 0 bases, with 15 bases between. The CDR3 sequence is 15 residues long. The CDR3: CASSPLAILSYEQYF. The CDR3 DNA follows: TGTGCCAGCTCGCCCCTTGCGATTCTCTCCTACGAGCAGTACTTC.

The rearrangement joins TRBV6-6 to TRBJ2-7, with D unresolved. Germline V lookup: CDR1 MNHNY, CDR2 SVGAGI (reference sequence). The V end lost 2 bases, the J end lost 3 bases, and 5 bases lay between the germline ends. CDR3 length: 12 amino acids. The CDR3 DNA is TGTGCCAGCAGTTACCCGGACTACGAGCAGTACTTC. It is translated as CASSYPDYEQYF.

This clonotype was seen a few times. The J gene is TRBJ2-6, the V gene TRBV29-1; D gene ambiguous. This CDR3 has 12 amino acids. V lost 1 base and J 4 bases, leaving 2 bases between the germline ends. The germline CDR1 and CDR2 sequences are SQVTM and ANQGSEA. The DNA of the CDR3 is TGCAGCGTTGAAGTAGGGGCCAACGTCCTGACTTTC. Protein sequence: CSVEVGANVLTF.

This chain uses TRBV12-3 or TRBV12-4 with TRBJ2-1; TRBD2 matches at 7 bases. This CDR3 is built from 12 residues. The V segment lost 6 bases and the J segment 6 bases; nucleotides outside the gene matches: 2. The CDR3 bases are TGTGCCAGCAGGACTAGCAGCAATGAGCAGTTCTTC. Its translation is CASRTSSNEQFF.

Many counts were recorded for this clonotype. The V gene is TRBV7-3, the J gene TRBJ2-1; TRBD2 matches 10 bases. The length of the CDR3 is 15 residues. The V segment lost 5 bases and the J segment 5 bases; nucleotides outside the gene matches: 6. Germline CDR1 reads SGHTA; CDR2 reads FQGTGA. The CDR3 nucleotides are TGTGCCAGCAGCCTACTAGCGGGGCCCAACAATGAGCAGTTCTTC. Translation gives CASSLLAGPNNEQFF.

The gene calls are TRBV20-1 and TRBJ2-1; 12 nucleotides line up with TRBD2. J gave up 9 bases and V 5 bases, and 14 bases lay outside the gene matches. The germline V gene encodes CDR1 DFQATT and CDR2 SNEGSKA (reference sequence). There are 16 residues in the CDR3. CDR3 DNA sequence: TGCAGTGCTCCGAAGGCTAGCGGGGGGGTTCGGAGTGAGCAGTTCTTC. Translation gives CSAPKASGGVRSEQFF.

This clonotype was observed a handful of times. The rearrangement joins TRBV24-1 to TRBJ1-5, with a tentative D call TRBD1 (6 bases). The CDR3 covers 13 residues. Germline V gene data show CDR1 as KGHDR and CDR2 as SFDVKD. Trimming pared 5 bases from V and 7 bases from J, leaving 11 bases between. CDR3 protein: CATSGAGEQPQHF. Written as DNA, the CDR3 is TGTGCCACCAGTGGGGCAGGGGAGCAGCCCCAGCATTTT.

This clonotype has at least ten counts. This chain links TRBV5-6 with TRBJ2-2; 8 positions agree with TRBD1. The CDR3 runs 15 residues. V shed 1 base and J 4 bases; nucleotides not matched to a gene: 3. CDR1 is SGHDT and CDR2 is YYEEEE in the germline V gene. CDR3 nucleotides: TGTGCCAGCAGCTTGCCAGGGGGCACCACCGGGGAGCTGTTTTTT. Translated, it gives CASSLPGGTTGELFF. The full variable domain, in which reference TRBV5-6 and TRBJ2-2 provide the parts outside the CDR3, is DAGVTQSPTHLIKTRGQQVTLRCSPKSGHDTVSWYQQALGQGPQFIFQYYEEEERQRGNFPDRFSGHQFPNYSSELNVNALLLGDSALYLCASSLPGGTTGELFFGEGSRLTVL.

The chain combines TRBV7-6 with TRBJ2-3; TRBD2 agrees at 7 bases. Unmatched junction bases numbered 7, after V lost 5 bases and J lost 2 bases. The CDR3 loop spans 15 amino acids. Germline assignment: CDR1 SGHVS and CDR2 FNYEAQ. Written as DNA, the CDR3 is TGTGCCAGCAGCAAGTTAGCGGGCTACACAGATACGCAGTATTTT. As protein: CASSKLAGYTDTQYF.

This clonotype was counted ten times or more. The chain links TRBV6-5 to TRBJ2-5; TRBD1 agrees at 8 bases. This CDR3 region has 14 residues. V lost 2 bases to trimming and J lost 5 bases; unmatched junction nucleotides: 4. Germline V gives CDR1 MNHEY, CDR2 SVGAGI. CDR3: CASSYQRQGETQYF. In nucleotides, the CDR3 is TGTGCCAGCAGTTACCAGCGACAGGGGGAGACCCAGTACTTC.

This clonotype has only a few counts. The V call is TRBV5-1, the J call TRBJ2-3; 8 bases fit TRBD2. The V gene end was trimmed by 1 base and the J gene end by 2 bases; junction bases not matched to a gene: 12. Germline CDR1 SGHRS, CDR2 YFSETQ. The length of the CDR3 is 18 residues. The CDR3 DNA follows: TGCGCCAGCAGCTTGAATGTAAGGGCTAGCGGGCCCACAGATACGCAGTATTTT. It translates to CASSLNVRASGPTDTQYF.

The rearrangement uses TRBV7-9 and TRBJ1-1, with TRBD1 identical over 11 bases. CDR1 and CDR2 from the germline V gene are SEHNR and FQNEAQ (reference sequence). The V segment lost 5 bases and the J segment 3 bases; nucleotides outside the gene matches: 8. This CDR3 has 16 residues. CDR3 nucleotide sequence: TGTGCCAGCAGCCGAGAGGACAGGGGGCCGGACACTGAAGCTTTCTTT. Translation gives CASSREDRGPDTEAFF. The full variable domain, completed using reference TRBV7-9 and TRBJ1-1, is DTGVSQNPRHKITKRGQNVTFRCDPISEHNRLYWYRQTLGQGPEFLTYFQNEAQLEKSRLLSDRFSAERPKGSFSTLEIQRTEQGDSAMYLCASSREDRGPDTEAFFGQGTRLTVV.

The chain uses TRBV29-1 and TRBJ2-2, with a possible D match to TRBD1 (6 bases). V was pared by 7 bases and J by 1 base, with 10 bases between. The germline CDR1 and CDR2 sequences are SQVTM and ANQGSEA. The CDR3 spans 13 residues. The CDR3 DNA follows: TGCAGCGGTCGGACAGAGAACACCGGGGAGCTGTTTTTT. Translation: CSGRTENTGELFF.

This clonotype was observed a few times. The rearrangement joins TRBV7-2 to TRBJ2-1; 7 positions match TRBD2. The trim removed 5 bases at V and 4 bases at J, leaving 11 bases unmatched. This CDR3 contains 16 residues. Germline values: CDR1 SGHTA, CDR2 FQGNSA. CDR3 nucleotides: TGTGCCAGCAGCGCCCAAGCGGGGTATTCTTACAATGAGCAGTTCTTC. Translating it yields CASSAQAGYSYNEQFF.

The chain combines TRBV7-2 with TRBJ2-4; D might be TRBD2 (6 bases). This CDR3 is 17 amino acids long. V was cut by 5 bases and J by 3 bases, with 20 bases left in between. The germline V gene has CDR1 SGHTA and CDR2 FQGNSA. DNA for the CDR3: TGTGCCAGCAGCGACTTCGGACGGGGGATCGGCAAAAACATTCAGTACTTC. Its translation is CASSDFGRGIGKNIQYF.

The gene calls are TRBV20-1 and TRBJ1-1; the D is unclear. The germline V gene encodes CDR1 DFQATT and CDR2 SNEGSKA (reference sequence). The CDR3 has 13 residues. V lost 0 bases to trimming and J lost 5 bases, with 10 bases between them. CDR3 sequence reads: CSARDLARTEAFF. The CDR3, as DNA: TGCAGTGCTAGAGATTTGGCGAGGACTGAAGCTTTCTTT.

This clonotype was seen a handful of times. The CDR3 nucleotides are TGCGCCAGCAGCTTGGGGGACTGGCAGCTGTACGAGCAGTACTTC. It translates to CASSLGDWQLYEQYF. The J gene is TRBJ2-7, the V gene TRBV5-1, with TRBD2 as a possible D gene (6 bases). V shed 0 bases and J shed 4 bases, with 14 bases lying between them. There are 15 residues in the CDR3. Per the germline V gene, CDR1 is SGHRS and CDR2 is YFSETQ.

V gene TRBV30 combines with J gene TRBJ2-2, with a tentative D call TRBD2 (6 bases). CDR1 is GTSNPN, CDR2 SVGIG, per germline (reference sequence). The V gene lost 3 bases and the J gene lost 7 bases, with 15 bases spanning the gap. CDR3 length equals 14 residues. CDR3 DNA sequence: TGTGCCTGGAGAGGCGGGGCGTGGGTCGGGGAGCTGTTTTTT. It yields the protein CAWRGGAWVGELFF.

As concerns this clonotype: At one of its ends the junction is not consistent with the germline gene, which may arise from a read error. The V gene is TRBV20-1, the J gene TRBJ2-5, with D possibly called TRBD1 or TRBD2 (6 bases each). This CDR3 has 14 residues. Looked up from germline, CDR1 is DFQATT and CDR2 is SNEGSKA (reference sequence). The CDR3 protein is CSAARGDLKETKYF. The CDR3 region has the DNA TGCAGTGCCGCAAGGGGGGACCTTAAAGAGACCAAGTACTTC.

This chain links TRBV29-1 with TRBJ1-2; tentatively, D is TRBD1 (5 bases). The CDR3 sequence is 14 residues long. Trimming took 7 bases from V and 4 from J, leaving 19 bases between them. Germline CDR1 is SQVTM and CDR2 is ANQGSEA. DNA of the CDR3: TGCAGCGCCGAAAGAGGGAAGGGGACCTATGGCTACACCTTC. This translates into CSAERGKGTYGYTF.

The rearrangement links TRBV9 to TRBJ1-1; D not certain. CDR1 and CDR2 (germline): SGDLS, YYNGEE. There are 12 residues in the CDR3. V lost 3 bases, J lost 6 bases, and 9 bases lay in between. CDR3 loop: CASSEGQSEAFF. DNA for the CDR3: TGTGCCAGCAGCGAGGGTCAGTCTGAAGCTTTCTTT.

V is TRBV20-1 and J is TRBJ2-1; 8 bases align to TRBD1. CDR1 is DFQATT, CDR2 SNEGSKA, per germline (reference sequence). V shed 1 base and J 9 bases; nucleotides not matched to a gene: 5. The CDR3 has 13 amino acids. The CDR3 DNA follows: TGCAGTGCTAGAGGGACAGGGTTCCCTGAGCAGTTCTTC. It yields the protein CSARGTGFPEQFF.

V is TRBV4-1 and J is TRBJ2-3, with TRBD2 matching 7 bases. The ends lost 0 bases at V and 0 bases at J; junction bases unmatched: 6. The length of the CDR3 is 17 residues. Germline V CDR1 and CDR2: MGHRA, YSYEKL. CDR3 in DNA: TGCGCCAGCAGCCAAGATCGTTCGCGGGGGAGCACAGATACGCAGTATTTT. This gives the protein CASSQDRSRGSTDTQYF.